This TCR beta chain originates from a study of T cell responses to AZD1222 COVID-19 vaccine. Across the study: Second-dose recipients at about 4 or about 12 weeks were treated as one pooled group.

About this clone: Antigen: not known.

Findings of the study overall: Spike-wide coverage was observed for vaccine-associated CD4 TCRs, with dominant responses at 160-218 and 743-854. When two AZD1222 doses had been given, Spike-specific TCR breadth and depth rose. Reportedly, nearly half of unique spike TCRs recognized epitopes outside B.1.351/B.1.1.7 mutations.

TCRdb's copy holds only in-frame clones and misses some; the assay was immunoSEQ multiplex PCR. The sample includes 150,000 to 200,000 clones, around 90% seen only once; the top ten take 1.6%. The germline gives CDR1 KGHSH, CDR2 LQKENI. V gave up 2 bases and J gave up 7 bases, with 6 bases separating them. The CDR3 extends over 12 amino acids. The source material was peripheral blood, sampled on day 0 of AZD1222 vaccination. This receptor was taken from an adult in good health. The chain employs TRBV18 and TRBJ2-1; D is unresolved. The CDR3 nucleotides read TGTGCCAGCTCACCAGCCCTAAATGAGCAGTTCTTC. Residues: CASSPALNEQFF.